These 31 T cell receptor beta chains were all obtained from the same sample, sequenced in a study of T-cell reconstitution after alpha-beta-depleted transplantation in children. Unique molecular identifiers were built into the TCRbeta library. TCRdb fed the PCR reads into MiXCR, producing one record per CDR3 protein. The sample has about 400,000 distinct CDR3 sequences, about a fifth seen once; the top ten hold 3.8%. Here the sequenced sample was PBMCs from the stem cell graft donor, taken from the stem cell graft. Source of these receptors: a human donor who donated a stem cell graft to a child with acute myeloid leukemia.

The chain is built from TRBV27 and TRBJ1-2, with TRBD1 identical over 9 bases. The CDR3 spans 15 residues. V lost 0 bases, J lost 5 bases, and 4 bases stayed unmatched. Germline V gene lookup returns CDR1 MNHEY and CDR2 SMNVEV (reference sequence). CDR3 coding DNA: TGTGCCAGCAGTTTATCGGACAGGGGACGGTATGGCTACACCTTC. Its protein is CASSLSDRGRYGYTF.

A few counts support this clonotype. V gene TRBV29-1 combines with J gene TRBJ2-7, with 9 positions matching TRBD2. Trimming took 2 bases from V and 3 from J; bases not matched to a gene: 14. The CDR3 loop spans 17 amino acids. Germline-derived CDR1 and CDR2 are SQVTM and ANQGSEA. CDR3 bases: TGCAGCGTTGAAAAGGGGAGAGGTAGCGGGAGTAACTACGAGCAGTACTTC. It translates to CSVEKGRGSGSNYEQYF.

With regard to this clonotype: A much larger clone lies a single base off, so this may be a read error. The rearrangement links TRBV20-1 to TRBJ2-7; 9 nucleotides match TRBD2. Germline V gene data show CDR1 as DFQATT and CDR2 as SNEGSKA (reference sequence). V was clipped by 1 base and J by 5 bases; unmatched bases: 3. The CDR3 loop spans 13 amino acids. The CDR3 nucleotides are TGCAGTGCTAGAGTAGCGGGAGTAAACGAGCAGTACTTC. Its protein is CSARVAGVNEQYF.

This clonotype was seen ten or more times. The rearrangement uses TRBV7-9 and TRBJ2-7, with 11 positions matching TRBD2. This CDR3 is 15 amino acids long. After removal of 2 bases from V and 4 bases from J, the junction contained 4 bases not matched to a gene. Looked up from germline, CDR1 is SEHNR and CDR2 is FQNEAQ (reference sequence). CDR3 nucleotides: TGTGCCAGCAGCTTACTTAGCGGGAGGGCGTACGAGCAGTACTTC. Its translation is CASSLLSGRAYEQYF.

V is TRBV20-1 and J is TRBJ2-7; 16 bases are shared with TRBD2. CDR1 is DFQATT, CDR2 SNEGSKA, per germline (reference sequence). The CDR3 runs to 14 residues. With V trimmed by 6 bases and J by 5 bases, 4 bases remained unmatched. The CDR3 DNA sequence: TGCAGTGCGGGACTAGCGGGAGGGCAGAACGAGCAGTACTTC. Its translation: CSAGLAGGQNEQYF.

This clonotype showed up just a few times. CDR3 in DNA: TGTGCCAGCAGCCCAATAGCGGGAGCGAACACCGGGGAGCTGTTTTTT. It is translated as CASSPIAGANTGELFF. The rearrangement joins TRBV11-2 to TRBJ2-2, with 9 bases fitting TRBD2. The CDR3 totals 16 residues. The V and J ends lost 5 bases and 0 bases, in that order; junction bases with no gene match: 4. The germline V gene encodes CDR1 SGHAT and CDR2 FQNNGV.

A note on this clonotype: The junction and the germline gene differ at one end; a read error may be behind it. The chain has TRBV7-2 and TRBJ2-5, with 9 bases that match TRBD2. Looked up from germline, CDR1 is SGHTA and CDR2 is FQGNSA. The CDR3 is 15 residues long. The CDR3 protein is CASILLAGGYETQYF. In DNA form, the CDR3 reads TGTGCCAGCATCTTACTTGCGGGAGGGTATGAGACCCAGTACTTC.

Comment on this clonotype: A read error may account for a junction end that differs from germline. The rearrangement uses TRBV12-3 or TRBV12-4 and TRBJ2-7; D is perhaps TRBD1 (6 bases). The CDR3 totals 12 residues. CDR3 loop: CASSTDRYGQYF. The CDR3 DNA is TGTGCCAGCAGTACCGACAGGTACGGGCAGTACTTC.

V and J are TRBV10-1 and TRBJ2-7; D is unresolved. Between the trimmed V and J ends, which lost 0 bases and 2 bases, there was a span of 14 bases. The CDR3 covers 16 residues. Germline CDR1 WNHNN, CDR2 SYGVQD (reference sequence). CDR3 DNA sequence: TGCGCCAGCAGTGAGTCGGGGTCAGGTAGACCCTACGAGCAGTACTTC. This gives the protein CASSESGSGRPYEQYF.

J is TRBJ1-1 and V is TRBV11-3; D remains ambiguous. This CDR3 contains 14 residues. Trimming took off 5 bases at V and 2 bases at J, with 12 bases between the two ends. Germline V gene lookup returns CDR1 SGHNT and CDR2 YENEEA. The CDR3 region is CASSQDPSNTEAFF. The CDR3 DNA follows: TGTGCCAGCAGCCAAGATCCCTCTAACACTGAAGCTTTCTTT.

This clonotype was found many times. J is TRBJ2-3 and V is TRBV7-3; D unclear. Germline lookup yields CDR1 SGHTA and CDR2 FQGTGA. V was trimmed by 4 bases and J by 0 bases, leaving 20 bases between them. This CDR3 is 18 amino acids long. CDR3 amino acids: CASSSTGPTTTSTDTQYF. The CDR3 DNA reads as TGTGCCAGCAGCTCTACCGGGCCCACCACAACTAGCACAGATACGCAGTATTTT.

This chain joins TRBV6-1 and TRBJ2-7, with 11 bases identical to TRBD2. The CDR3 contains 15 residues. V shed 5 bases, J shed 2 bases, and the junction held 5 bases outside the gene matches. Germline V gene lookup returns CDR1 MNHNS and CDR2 SASEGT. The CDR3 region is CASSTGTSGPYEQYF. DNA of the CDR3: TGTGCCAGCAGTACCGGGACTAGCGGCCCCTACGAGCAGTACTTC.

This clonotype was recorded many times. This sequence joins TRBV5-5 and TRBJ2-7; 7 bases are shared with TRBD2. Losses at the gene ends were 0 bases for V and 0 bases for J; bases not matched to a gene: 6. CDR1 is SGHKS and CDR2 is YYEKEE in the germline V gene (reference sequence). CDR3 size: 16 residues. The CDR3 DNA follows: TGTGCCAGCAGCTTGGCCTGGGCTAGCGGCTCCTACGAGCAGTACTTC. Its translation: CASSLAWASGSYEQYF. The variable domain in full, with the rest retrieved from reference TRBV5-5 and TRBJ2-7, is DAGVTQSPTHLIKTRGQQVTLRCSPISGHKSVSWYQQVLGQGPQFIFQYYEKEERGRGNFPDRFSARQFPNYSSELNVNALLLGDSALYLCASSLAWASGSYEQYFGPGTRLTVT.

This clonotype came up a few times. The chain employs TRBV5-1 and TRBJ1-1, with D perhaps TRBD1 (5 bases). This CDR3 has 14 residues. Deletions cut 7 bases from V and 7 bases from J, with 20 bases between. In germline, CDR1 is SGHRS, CDR2 YFSETQ. The CDR3 is CASYGSAGLVEAFF. Written as DNA, the CDR3 is TGCGCCAGCTATGGGTCCGCGGGACTAGTTGAAGCTTTCTTT.

The table lists this clonotype with a count of one. This chain joins TRBV28 and TRBJ1-1; D is possibly TRBD1 (6 bases). Germline CDR1 is MDHEN and CDR2 is SYDVKM. This CDR3 has 13 residues. V lost 5 bases, J lost 5 bases, and 12 bases lay in between. In nucleotides, the CDR3 is TGTGCCAGCAGTGTCAGGGGATGGACTGAAGCTTTCTTT. Translating it yields CASSVRGWTEAFF.

This clonotype occurred a few times. The chain links TRBV10-3 to TRBJ1-4, with 8 nucleotides matching TRBD1. V lost 6 bases and J lost 4; bases outside the gene matches: 4. Germline loops: CDR1 ENHRY, CDR2 SYGVKD. This CDR3 comprises 14 residues. As DNA, the CDR3 is TGTGCCATCAGCCCGGACAGGGATAATGAAAAACTGTTTTTT. Protein sequence: CAISPDRDNEKLFF.

As DNA, the CDR3 is TGCAGCGTTGTTAGGGGATCAGTACAAAGGACTGAAGCTTTCTTT. It is translated as CSVVRGSVQRTEAFF. The rearrangement uses TRBV29-1 and TRBJ1-1, with D possibly matching TRBD1 (5 bases). From germline, CDR1 is SQVTM and CDR2 ANQGSEA. Deletions cut 4 bases from V and 5 bases from J, with 20 bases between. This CDR3 is 15 amino acids long. The variable domain in full, completed from reference TRBV29-1 and TRBJ1-1, reads SAVISQKPSRDICQRGTSLTIQCQVDSQVTMMFWYRQQPGQSLTLIATANQGSEATYESGFVIDKFPISRPNLTFSTLTVSNMSPEDSSIYLCSVVRGSVQRTEAFFGQGTRLTVV.

This chain joins TRBV20-1 and TRBJ2-3; D might be TRBD2 (6 bases). This CDR3 contains 15 residues. The V gene lost 3 bases and the J gene lost 4 bases, with 17 bases spanning the gap. Germline V gene data show CDR1 as DFQATT and CDR2 as SNEGSKA (reference sequence). The CDR3 DNA follows: TGCAGTGCTAGGCGTAGCGGCTTCACGGCAGATACGCAGTATTTT. Its translation: CSARRSGFTADTQYF.

The rearrangement joins TRBV20-1 to TRBJ2-3; 10 bases map to TRBD2. This CDR3 spans 19 amino acids. With V trimmed by 0 bases and J by 0 bases, 12 bases remained unmatched. Germline V gene lookup returns CDR1 DFQATT and CDR2 SNEGSKA (reference sequence). The CDR3 protein is CSARDSGLAGVRSTDTQYF. The CDR3 DNA reads TGCAGTGCTAGAGATAGTGGGCTAGCGGGAGTGAGGAGCACAGATACGCAGTATTTT.

The CDR3 bases are TGTGCCAGCAGCTTAAAGTGGTCAGCCAATGAGCAGTTCTTC. This codes for CASSLKWSANEQFF. This chain links TRBV7-2 with TRBJ2-1; no clear D. V was pared by 2 bases and J by 6 bases, with 11 bases between. Germline V gene lookup returns CDR1 SGHTA and CDR2 FQGNSA. The CDR3 is 14 residues long.

This clonotype was found a few times. The chain carries TRBV7-2 and TRBJ1-6; the match to TRBD1 covers 7 bases. Per germline, CDR1 SGHTA and CDR2 FQGNSA. The CDR3 is 14 amino acids. Trimming removed 5 bases from V and 10 bases from J; junction bases left unmatched: 8. CDR3 loop: CASSRRQGESPLHF. DNA for the CDR3: TGTGCCAGCAGCCGTCGACAGGGCGAGTCACCCCTCCACTTT.

The chain has TRBV7-8 and TRBJ2-1, with D hard to call. Trimming left V 5 bases short and J 7 bases short, with 18 bases between. Germline lookup yields CDR1 SGHVS and CDR2 FQNEAQ. This CDR3 spans 15 amino acids. CDR3 loop: CASSPGVARWNEQFF. CDR3 DNA: TGTGCCAGCAGCCCCGGCGTTGCGAGGTGGAATGAGCAGTTCTTC.

The chain uses TRBV12-3 or TRBV12-4 and TRBJ2-5, with 15 bases lining up with TRBD2. CDR3 length equals 20 residues. After removal of 4 bases from V and 5 bases from J, the junction contained 17 bases not matched to a gene. The CDR3 region has the DNA TGTGCCAGCAGTTCCCTGGGACTAGCGGGAGGCCGACACAAACGGGAGACCCAGTACTTC. This sequence encodes CASSSLGLAGGRHKRETQYF.

This clonotype appeared a few times. This chain joins TRBV3-1 and TRBJ2-5, with TRBD2 as a possible D gene (6 bases). Deletions cut 4 bases from V and 1 base from J, with 16 bases between. Germline lookup yields CDR1 LGHDT and CDR2 YNNKEL (reference sequence). CDR3 size: 16 residues. CDR3 sequence (DNA): TGTGCCAGCAGCCCCAGTCCAGCGGGTCGCCAAGAGACCCAGTACTTC. This translates into CASSPSPAGRQETQYF.

The chain employs TRBV20-1 and TRBJ2-1, with no clear D. Between the trimmed V and J ends, which lost 3 bases and 2 bases, there was a span of 14 bases. The CDR3 consists of 15 residues. In germline, CDR1 is DFQATT, CDR2 SNEGSKA (reference sequence). Here the CDR3 reads CSASPGGSPYNEQFF. CDR3 sequence (DNA): TGCAGTGCTAGTCCGGGCGGTAGCCCCTACAATGAGCAGTTCTTC.

This clonotype turned up a few times. This chain connects TRBV28 to TRBJ2-7; D is possibly TRBD1 (6 bases). CDR3 length: 14 residues. The V end lost 5 bases, the J end lost 2 bases, and 13 bases lay between the germline ends. The V gene's germline CDR1 is MDHEN and CDR2 SYDVKM. This chain's CDR3 is CASSPRTVAYEQYF. DNA for the CDR3: TGTGCCAGCAGTCCCCGGACAGTAGCCTACGAGCAGTACTTC.

This clonotype was picked up one time. This chain joins TRBV3-1 and TRBJ2-1; 10 nucleotides match TRBD2. J was trimmed by 2 bases and V by 2 bases; bases with no gene match: 3. The length of the CDR3 is 16 residues. From germline, CDR1 is LGHDT and CDR2 YNNKEL (reference sequence). The CDR3 region has the DNA TGTGCCAGCAGCCAACTTCTAGCGGGAGCCTACAATGAGCAGTTCTTC. It encodes CASSQLLAGAYNEQFF.

The table lists this clonotype with a few counts. The chain uses TRBV12-5 and TRBJ2-1, with a tentative D call TRBD2 (6 bases). Germline loops: CDR1 LGHNT, CDR2 FRNRAP. V lost 1 base to trimming and J lost 7 bases, with 17 bases between them. The CDR3 is made up of 16 amino acids. This CDR3 reads CASGLGAGTGRNEQFF. CDR3 nucleotide sequence: TGTGCTAGTGGTTTGGGTGCCGGGACTGGACGTAATGAGCAGTTCTTC. Using reference TRBV12-5 and TRBJ2-1 for the parts outside the CDR3, the full variable domain is DARVTQTPRHKVTEMGQEVTMRCQPILGHNTVFWYRQTMMQGLELLAYFRNRAPLDDSGMPKDRFSAEMPDATLATLKIQPSEPRDSAVYFCASGLGAGTGRNEQFFGPGTRLTVL.

The rearrangement links TRBV27 to TRBJ1-4, with D tentatively TRBD1 (6 bases). Per the germline V gene, CDR1 is MNHEY and CDR2 is SMNVEV (reference sequence). Trimming took off 5 bases at V and 3 bases at J, with 19 bases between the two ends. The CDR3 is made up of 17 amino acids. The CDR3, as DNA: TGTGCCAGCAGTCAAATTTCGGTACAGGGCTCTAATGAAAAACTGTTTTTT. Protein product: CASSQISVQGSNEKLFF.

This clonotype was seen at least ten times. The J gene is TRBJ2-1, the V gene TRBV20-1, with D perhaps matching TRBD1 (5 bases). CDR1 DFQATT and CDR2 SNEGSKA come from the germline V gene (reference sequence). Between the trimmed V and J ends, which lost 0 bases and 0 bases, there was a span of 12 bases. The CDR3 runs 16 residues. The CDR3 DNA follows: TGCAGTGCTAGAGATCTGACAGAGCCCTCCTACAATGAGCAGTTCTTC. Protein product: CSARDLTEPSYNEQFF.

The V and J genes are TRBV11-2 and TRBJ2-3; 9 nucleotides line up with TRBD2. This CDR3 region has 15 residues. V lost 0 bases, J lost 6 bases, and 4 bases stayed unmatched. CDR1 is SGHAT and CDR2 is FQNNGV in the germline V gene. The CDR3 DNA follows: TGTGCCAGCAGCTTAGACGTTAGCGGGAGTGATACGCAGTATTTT. Translated: CASSLDVSGSDTQYF.